A single sample is the source of the 2 T cell receptor beta chains below, sequenced in a study of control samples from healthy donors and cancer patients. The protocol was immunoSEQ multiplex PCR, while the TCRdb copy is restricted to in-frame clones and leaves out a portion. The table lists some 120,000 clones, about 90% of them singletons, with roughly 1.9% in the top ten. Sequencing was carried out using blood. The receptors were gathered from a man aged 18-30 years in good health.

The J gene is TRBJ1-2, the V gene TRBV6-2 or TRBV6-3; D gene ambiguous. Germline loops: CDR1 MNHEY, CDR2 SVGEGT. V lost 6 bases, J lost 4 bases, and 12 bases lay in between. The CDR3 has 13 residues. CDR3 region: CASSMDRSYGYTF. The CDR3 coding sequence is TGTGCCAGCAGCATGGATAGAAGCTATGGCTACACCTTC.

This clone occurred a few times. The CDR3 DNA is TGTGCCAGCGTACCTAGCGGGAGGACCTACGAGCAGTACTTC. It translates to CASVPSGRTYEQYF. The chain joins TRBV21-1 to TRBJ2-7; the table calls TRBD2, which could not be checked here. TRBV21-1 is a listed pseudogene. CDR3 length: 14 residues.